These 31 T cell receptor beta chains came from one sample sequenced in a study of shared clonotypes between healthy human individuals (dated by TCRdb to the early 2020s). The library came from the immunoSEQ multiplex PCR assay. TCRdb carries this immuneACCESS record with in-frame sequences only. Its versions omit some clonotypes, under half of them owing to an unresolved V gene in the studies checked, with the rest unexplained. Present in this sample are around 690,000 clones, about 90% of which were seen just once. In total, the top ten clones hold around a third of the sample. Sequencing was done on a sample of memory CD8+ T cells from PBMCs. Taken with the paper, the label for cell subset or site translates to: CD45RO+ cells pooled with CCR7-negative TemRA cells. These receptors all come from a man between 18 and 29 years old in good health. Some clones in this sample may be carry-over from other donors' samples.

The rearrangement joins TRBV28 to TRBJ1-1, with D possibly matching TRBD1 (5 bases). The germline V and J ends were trimmed by 4 bases and 3 bases, with 15 bases remaining between them. The CDR3 sequence is 15 residues long. In germline, CDR1 is MDHEN, CDR2 SYDVKM. The CDR3 DNA is TGTGCCAGCAGTTCTCGTCGGGGCAGGTACACTGAAGCTTTCTTT. Residues: CASSSRRGRYTEAFF.

The V gene is TRBV27, the J gene TRBJ2-7, with a possible D match to TRBD1 (6 bases). The CDR3 extends over 13 amino acids. V gave up 5 bases and J gave up 6 bases, with 14 bases separating them. Per the germline V gene, CDR1 is MNHEY and CDR2 is SMNVEV (reference sequence). The CDR3 DNA follows: TGTGCCAGCAGTGTGCAGGGGTTCGGCGAGCAGTACTTC. Protein product: CASSVQGFGEQYF.

The rearrangement uses TRBV28 and TRBJ2-3; tentative D call: TRBD2 (7 bases). The V end lost 1 base, the J end lost 5 bases, and 19 bases lay between the germline ends. The CDR3 has 17 residues. Germline V lookup: CDR1 MDHEN, CDR2 SYDVKM. CDR3 in DNA: TGTGCCAGCAGTTTATCAGCTGGCGGGGGCGGTGGAGATACGCAGTATTTT. Its translation: CASSLSAGGGGGDTQYF.

The DNA of the CDR3 is TGTGCCAGCAGTGAAATGGGCAGGGGACCCTACGAGCAGTACTTC. It yields the protein CASSEMGRGPYEQYF. The rearrangement joins TRBV6-1 to TRBJ2-7; possibly TRBD1 for D (6 bases). Trimming removed 2 bases from V and 2 bases from J, with 13 bases in between. The CDR3 is made up of 15 amino acids. The germline gives CDR1 MNHNS, CDR2 SASEGT.

V and J are TRBV4-1 and TRBJ2-5; 12 bases align to TRBD2. Germline-derived CDR1 and CDR2 are MGHRA and YSYEKL. J gave up 5 bases and V 1 base, and 5 bases lay outside the gene matches. The CDR3 totals 16 residues. The CDR3 loop is CASSQGLAGVYETQYF. In DNA form, the CDR3 reads TGCGCCAGCAGCCAAGGACTAGCGGGAGTTTACGAGACCCAGTACTTC.

This clone showed up just once. The chain couples TRBV9 to TRBJ1-4, with D uncertain. Germline lookup yields CDR1 SGDLS and CDR2 YYNGEE. The V and J ends lost 2 bases and 0 bases respectively, with 8 bases between them. The length of the CDR3 is 15 residues. The CDR3 nucleotides read TGTGCCAGCAGCGTGCTGGGAGCAACTAATGAAAAACTGTTTTTT. Translation: CASSVLGATNEKLFF.

Of note for this clone: Different DNA sequences within this sample yield the same CDR3. The chain joins TRBV27 to TRBJ2-7, with 7 bases matching TRBD2. Germline values: CDR1 MNHEY, CDR2 SMNVEV (reference sequence). The V gene end was trimmed by 6 bases and the J gene end by 2 bases; junction bases not matched to a gene: 4. This CDR3 spans 13 amino acids. The CDR3 loop reads CASSWGGTYEQYF. As DNA, the CDR3 is TGTGCCAGCAGCTGGGGGGGGACCTACGAGCAGTACTTC.

This chain connects TRBV11-2 to TRBJ2-1, with TRBD2 matching 10 bases. The CDR3 has 15 residues. V gave up 5 bases and J gave up 15 bases; unmatched junction bases: 16. The germline V gene encodes CDR1 SGHAT and CDR2 FQNNGV. CDR3 residues: CASSPRVSSGRESFF. The CDR3 nucleotides read TGTGCCAGCAGCCCTAGGGTCTCTAGCGGGAGAGAATCGTTCTTC.

V gene TRBV5-1 combines with J gene TRBJ2-7; no reliable D call. V lost 0 bases and J 6 bases, leaving 7 bases between the germline ends. The germline V gene has CDR1 SGHRS and CDR2 YFSETQ. This CDR3 is built from 12 residues. The CDR3: CASSLGTAEQYF. The CDR3 region has the DNA TGCGCCAGCAGCTTGGGTACGGCCGAGCAGTACTTC.

V usage is TRBV28 and J usage is TRBJ2-5, with D possibly TRBD1 on 5 matching bases. The J call could be wrong; TRBJ2-7 is a better fit for the DNA end. Germline V gene sequence: CDR1 MDHEN, CDR2 SYDVKM. CDR3 length equals 14 residues. The CDR3 protein is CASSLKAGRYEQYF. In DNA, the CDR3 is TGTGCCAGCAGTTTAAAGGCAGGGCGATACGAGCAGTACTTC.

The chain is built from TRBV2 and TRBJ2-7, with 10 bases fitting TRBD2. CDR1 SNHLY and CDR2 FYNNEI come from the germline V gene. There are 13 residues in the CDR3. Trimming cost V 8 bases and J 5 bases; bases outside gene matches: 6. CDR3 loop: CASFPSGSHEQYF. Here the CDR3 DNA reads TGTGCCAGCTTCCCTAGCGGGAGCCACGAGCAGTACTTC.

The J gene is TRBJ2-2, the V gene TRBV5-1; possible D gene TRBD1, 5 bases. The CDR3 contains 17 residues. The V and J ends lost 0 bases and 0 bases respectively, with 12 bases between them. CDR1 is SGHRS, CDR2 YFSETQ, per germline. The CDR3 loop is CASSLDSGFANTGELFF. CDR3 DNA sequence: TGCGCCAGCAGCTTGGATTCAGGGTTCGCGAACACCGGGGAGCTGTTTTTT.

The chain carries TRBV28 and TRBJ1-1; unclear D gene. V was clipped by 8 bases and J by 3 bases, with 13 bases between them. The CDR3 spans 13 residues. CDR1 and CDR2 (germline): MDHEN, SYDVKM. Here the CDR3 DNA reads TGTGCCAGCCAGCTTAAGGTCTACACTGAAGCTTTCTTT. Protein: CASQLKVYTEAFF.

This rearrangement joins TRBV4-1 to TRBJ2-5; D call uncertain. V gave up 8 bases and J gave up 5 bases, with 15 bases separating them. This CDR3 spans 13 amino acids. Germline CDR1 and CDR2: MGHRA and YSYEKL. This CDR3 is CASASRLRETQYF. In DNA form, the CDR3 reads TGCGCCAGCGCCAGCCGACTCAGGGAGACCCAGTACTTC.

This clone was observed a single time. The V call is TRBV28, the J call TRBJ2-7; weak D call: TRBD1 (6 bases). Deletions cut 9 bases from V and 2 bases from J, with 14 bases between. The CDR3 loop spans 13 amino acids. Germline V CDR1 and CDR2: MDHEN, SYDVKM. Written as DNA, the CDR3 is TGTGCCAGTTTCGACAGGTTAGCCTACGAGCAGTACTTC. Translated: CASFDRLAYEQYF.

Here the CDR3 reads CASSWGSPGTEAFF. CDR3 nucleotide sequence: TGTGCCAGCAGTTGGGGCAGTCCGGGCACTGAAGCTTTCTTT. The rearrangement links TRBV27 to TRBJ1-1; the D gene is possibly TRBD1 (5 bases). The CDR3 is 14 residues long. Trimming removed 4 bases at V and 4 bases at J, with 13 bases between. Germline V CDR1 and CDR2: MNHEY, SMNVEV (reference sequence).

This rearrangement joins TRBV18 to TRBJ2-2, with 12 bases aligning to TRBD2. CDR3 length: 16 residues. CDR1 is KGHSH, CDR2 LQKENI, per germline. V gave up 2 bases and J gave up 2 bases; unmatched junction bases: 0. CDR3 amino acids: CASSPGLAGNTGELFF. DNA of the CDR3: TGTGCCAGCTCACCAGGACTAGCGGGAAACACCGGGGAGCTGTTTTTT.

This clone was counted a few times. The V call is TRBV7-2, the J call TRBJ2-1; TRBD1 is a possible D gene (5 bases). The germline gives CDR1 SGHTA, CDR2 FQGNSA. The CDR3 has 13 amino acids. Trimming cost V 3 bases and J 4 bases, with 7 bases left between them. This CDR3 is CASSFQGYNEQFF. In nucleotides, the CDR3 is TGTGCCAGCAGCTTTCAGGGTTACAATGAGCAGTTCTTC. Full variable domain (rest looked up from reference TRBV7-2 and TRBJ2-1): GAGVSQSPSNKVTEKGKDVELRCDPISGHTALYWYRQSLGQGLEFLIYFQGNSAPDKSGLPSDRFSAERTGGSVSTLTIQRTQQEDSAVYLCASSFQGYNEQFFGPGTRLTVL.

The chain has TRBV9 and TRBJ2-7, with D perhaps TRBD1 or TRBD2 (5 bases each). The CDR3 sequence is 16 residues long. CDR1 SGDLS and CDR2 YYNGEE come from the germline V gene. V lost 4 bases and J 6 bases, leaving 23 bases between the germline ends. CDR3 bases: TGTGCCAGCAGCACGGGGACGGGCCGGTTAGTATCCGAGCAGTACTTC. It yields the protein CASSTGTGRLVSEQYF.

This clone was seen just once. The chain employs TRBV5-8 and TRBJ1-5; no firm D call. V gave up 4 bases and J gave up 7 bases, with 27 bases separating them. The germline V gene has CDR1 SGHTS and CDR2 YDEGEE. The CDR3 is 18 amino acids. The CDR3 region has the DNA TGTGCCAGCAGCCTAAAAGACACCTTGACCCTTAAGGGACAGCCCCAGCATTTT. It translates to CASSLKDTLTLKGQPQHF.

The chain combines TRBV5-1 with TRBJ2-3; D gene unclear. The germline gives CDR1 SGHRS, CDR2 YFSETQ. V shed 0 bases and J shed 4 bases, with 15 bases lying between them. CDR3 length: 16 amino acids. CDR3 region: CASSLVVYLVPDTQYF. Here the CDR3 DNA reads TGCGCCAGCAGCTTGGTAGTCTATCTGGTCCCAGATACGCAGTATTTT.

For this clone: The sample holds other DNA sequences that translate to the same CDR3. The J gene is TRBJ2-7, the V gene TRBV5-1; D may be TRBD1 (6 bases). Germline assignment: CDR1 SGHRS and CDR2 YFSETQ. The V gene lost 2 bases and the J gene lost 7 bases, with 10 bases spanning the gap. The CDR3 spans 12 residues. The CDR3 spells CASSFPQGEQYF. In nucleotides, the CDR3 is TGCGCCAGCAGCTTTCCCCAGGGGGAGCAGTACTTC.

The V call is TRBV9, the J call TRBJ2-3; no clear D gene. The CDR3 consists of 14 residues. With 0 bases removed from V and 2 bases from J, the gap between germline ends came to 7 bases. Germline CDR1 and CDR2: SGDLS and YYNGEE. CDR3 residues: CASSVGEVTDTQYF. The CDR3 DNA reads TGTGCCAGCAGCGTAGGGGAAGTCACAGATACGCAGTATTTT.

The chain joins TRBV19 to TRBJ2-1, with 7 bases matching TRBD2. V shed 4 bases and J 4 bases; nucleotides not matched to a gene: 4. In germline, CDR1 is LNHDA, CDR2 SQIVND (reference sequence). The CDR3 has 14 residues. The CDR3 protein is CASSKASGYNEQFF. The CDR3 DNA is TGTGCCAGTAGTAAGGCTAGCGGATACAATGAGCAGTTCTTC.

This chain connects TRBV5-1 to TRBJ2-7, with TRBD2 matching over 12 bases. Germline values: CDR1 SGHRS, CDR2 YFSETQ. Unmatched junction bases numbered 12, after V lost 4 bases and J lost 4 bases. There are 17 residues in the CDR3. CDR3 sequence (DNA): TGCGCCAGCAGCGCGGCCCCACTAGCGGGAGGCGTTTACGAGCAGTACTTC. It specifies CASSAAPLAGGVYEQYF.

This clone was observed a single time. The chain uses TRBV27 and TRBJ2-7, with D perhaps matching TRBD1 (6 bases). Germline V lookup: CDR1 MNHEY, CDR2 SMNVEV (reference sequence). Between the trimmed V and J ends, which lost 8 bases and 6 bases, there was a span of 14 bases. CDR3 length equals 12 residues. DNA for the CDR3: TGTGCCAGCGCACAACTCAGGGGCGAGCAGTACTTC. This sequence encodes CASAQLRGEQYF.

The gene calls are TRBV29-1 and TRBJ2-3, with a possible D match to TRBD1 (6 bases). V was clipped by 3 bases and J by 2 bases, with 21 bases between them. The CDR3 spans 17 residues. Germline V gene sequence: CDR1 SQVTM, CDR2 ANQGSEA. The CDR3 here is CSVDANTRTAYTDTQYF. For the CDR3, the DNA is TGCAGCGTTGATGCAAATACGCGGACAGCTTACACAGATACGCAGTATTTT.

The sample holds one count of this clone. The chain combines TRBV7-9 with TRBJ2-7; TRBD1 matches 11 bases. Trimming took 5 bases from V and 9 from J; bases not matched to a gene: 6. The CDR3 has 13 amino acids. The germline gives CDR1 SEHNR, CDR2 FQNEAQ (reference sequence). CDR3 sequence: CASSGGQGDLQYF. The CDR3 coding sequence is TGTGCCAGCAGCGGGGGACAGGGGGATTTGCAGTACTTC.

This chain joins TRBV7-6 and TRBJ2-1; 8 nucleotides agree with TRBD1. This CDR3 has 17 amino acids. Per germline, CDR1 SGHVS and CDR2 FNYEAQ. The junction had 11 bases not matched to a gene; V was cut back by 3 bases and J by 4 bases. Written as DNA, the CDR3 is TGTGCCAGCAGCTTCCGGCTTCAGGGGGCCCATTACAATGAGCAGTTCTTC. It translates to CASSFRLQGAHYNEQFF.

CDR3 residues: CASSLVVGANVLTF. The CDR3 nucleotides read TGTGCCAGCAGCTTAGTTGTTGGGGCCAACGTCCTGACTTTC. V is TRBV7-3 and J is TRBJ2-6; no clear D. Germline CDR1 reads SGHTA; CDR2 reads FQGTGA. The germline V and J ends were trimmed by 2 bases and 3 bases, with 5 bases remaining between them. The CDR3 covers 14 residues.

This chain uses TRBV11-2 with TRBJ2-1; no clear D. The CDR3 loop spans 15 amino acids. Germline loops: CDR1 SGHAT, CDR2 FQNNGV. Trimming took off 1 base at V and 2 bases at J, with 9 bases between the two ends. Here the CDR3 DNA reads TGTGCCAGCAGCTTAGCCCTGTCCGCCTACAATGAGCAGTTCTTC. It translates to CASSLALSAYNEQFF.